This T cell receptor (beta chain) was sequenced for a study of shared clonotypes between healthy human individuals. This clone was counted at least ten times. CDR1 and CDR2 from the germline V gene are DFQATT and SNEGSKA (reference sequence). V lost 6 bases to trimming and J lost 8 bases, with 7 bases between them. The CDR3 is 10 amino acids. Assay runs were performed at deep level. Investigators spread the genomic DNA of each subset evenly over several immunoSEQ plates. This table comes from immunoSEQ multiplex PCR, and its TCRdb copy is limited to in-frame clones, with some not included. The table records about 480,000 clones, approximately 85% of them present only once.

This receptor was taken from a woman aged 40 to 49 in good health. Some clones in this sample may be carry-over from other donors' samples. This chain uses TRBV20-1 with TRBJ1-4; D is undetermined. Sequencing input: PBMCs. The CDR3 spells CSALEEKLFF. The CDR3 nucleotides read TGCAGTGCCCTGGAGGAAAAACTGTTTTTT.